The 16 T cell receptor beta chains below all came from one sample that was sequenced in a study of preoperative IRX-2 immunotherapy in early breast cancer. Libraries were prepared by immunoSEQ multiplex PCR; TCRdb keeps only in-frame clonotypes and omits some of them. Of about 23,000 clones listed, 95% were seen once; the top ten hold 15% to 20%. The treatment: preoperative locoregional IRX-2 cytokine immunotherapy. Sequences were derived from tumor tissue, sampled after IRX-2 immunotherapy. The receptors were sampled from a human donor with breast cancer.

This chain joins TRBV6-1 and TRBJ1-1; D is uncertain. CDR3 length equals 16 residues. V was cut by 0 bases and J by 0 bases, with 11 bases left in between. CDR1 and CDR2 from the germline V gene are MNHNS and SASEGT. The CDR3 loop reads CASSEALRLMNTEAFF. The CDR3 nucleotides are TGTGCCAGCAGTGAAGCGTTGAGGCTCATGAACACTGAAGCTTTCTTT.

This clone was counted between two and nine times. The V gene is TRBV11-2, the J gene TRBJ1-2; D is undetermined. The germline V and J ends were trimmed by 0 bases and 7 bases, with 9 bases remaining between them. This CDR3 has 13 residues. Germline CDR1 SGHAT, CDR2 FQNNGV. DNA for the CDR3: TGTGCCAGCAGCTTAGAAAGGGAGGCTGGCTACACCTTC. It is translated as CASSLEREAGYTF.

The chain employs TRBV12-5 and TRBJ2-1; D uncertain. The V gene lost 0 bases and the J gene lost 7 bases, with 7 bases spanning the gap. The CDR3 runs 13 residues. CDR1 LGHNT and CDR2 FRNRAP come from the germline V gene. The chain's CDR3 is CASGLVGWNEQFF. The CDR3 nucleotides read TGTGCTAGTGGTTTGGTAGGGTGGAATGAGCAGTTCTTC.

The CDR3 region has the DNA TGTGCCTGGCGGACTAGCGGCCAAGAGACCCAGTACTTC. Its translation: CAWRTSGQETQYF. The chain uses TRBV30 and TRBJ2-5, with 10 bases fitting TRBD2. With V trimmed by 5 bases and J by 1 base, 1 base remained unmatched. The CDR3 spans 13 residues. The germline gives CDR1 GTSNPN, CDR2 SVGIG (reference sequence).

This chain joins TRBV25-1 and TRBJ1-1; D remains unclear. CDR1 and CDR2 (germline): MGHDK, SYGVNS. V lost 5 bases and J lost 2, with 12 bases in between. The CDR3 consists of 14 residues. CDR3: CASSRAPVNTEAFF. CDR3 sequence (DNA): TGTGCCAGCAGTAGAGCCCCCGTAAACACTGAAGCTTTCTTT.

This rearrangement joins TRBV7-3 to TRBJ2-3; 7 nucleotides agree with TRBD1. This CDR3 comprises 16 residues. CDR1 is SGHTA and CDR2 is FQGTGA in the germline V gene. The V segment lost 5 bases and the J segment 3 bases; nucleotides outside the gene matches: 11. This chain's CDR3 is CASSKKLTGLTDTQYF. The CDR3 bases are TGTGCCAGCAGCAAGAAATTGACAGGGTTAACAGATACGCAGTATTTT.

The rearrangement links TRBV6-6 to TRBJ1-5; TRBD1 might be the D (5 bases). V was shortened by 2 bases and J by 7 bases, with 12 bases between the two germline ends. CDR1 is MNHNY, CDR2 SVGAGI, per germline (reference sequence). The CDR3 is 14 amino acids. The DNA of the CDR3 is TGTGCCAGCAGTTACGGGCAGGGTCGGCAGCCCCAGCATTTT. It specifies CASSYGQGRQPQHF.

This rearrangement joins TRBV10-2 to TRBJ2-7; 9 bases line up with TRBD2. V trimming: 5 bases; J trimming: 4 bases; junction bases outside the gene matches: 3. Germline assignment: CDR1 WSHSY and CDR2 SAAADI. The CDR3 totals 13 residues. CDR3 in amino acids: CASSPSGVYEQYF. The CDR3 DNA sequence: TGCGCCAGCAGTCCTAGCGGGGTATACGAGCAGTACTTC.

The V call is TRBV9, the J call TRBJ2-1; 7 nucleotides match TRBD2. Germline CDR1 and CDR2: SGDLS and YYNGEE. The junction had 2 bases not matched to a gene; V was cut back by 0 bases and J by 2 bases. There are 15 residues in the CDR3. The DNA for the CDR3 is TGTGCCAGCAGCGTAGTTCTAGCGGCCTACAATGAGCAGTTCTTC. Translation gives CASSVVLAAYNEQFF.

The V call is TRBV7-2, the J call TRBJ2-7; no firm D call. The V gene lost 1 base and the J gene lost 7 bases, with 5 bases spanning the gap. Germline V gene data show CDR1 as SGHTA and CDR2 as FQGNSA. This CDR3 has 11 residues. The CDR3 region has the DNA TGTGCCAGCAGCTTAGGTCCAGAGCAGTACTTC. Protein: CASSLGPEQYF.

The V call is TRBV4-1, the J call TRBJ2-2; no clear D gene. The CDR3 covers 17 residues. V was clipped by 1 base and J by 4 bases, with 16 bases between them. From germline, CDR1 is MGHRA and CDR2 YSYEKL. In nucleotides, the CDR3 is TGCGCCAGCAGCCAAGGGGGTTTCGGCCAGTTCACCGGGGAGCTGTTTTTT. It specifies CASSQGGFGQFTGELFF.

The chain has TRBV9 and TRBJ1-5, with D maybe TRBD1 (6 bases). CDR3 length equals 13 residues. CDR1 SGDLS and CDR2 YYNGEE come from the germline V gene. V was trimmed by 2 bases and J by 7 bases, leaving 10 bases between them. The CDR3 sequence is CASSVMQGQPQHF. CDR3 DNA sequence: TGTGCCAGCAGCGTCATGCAGGGGCAGCCCCAGCATTTT.

This clone was counted once. This chain connects TRBV5-1 to TRBJ1-2; perhaps TRBD1 as D (5 bases). The V gene lost 4 bases and the J gene lost 13 bases, with 35 bases spanning the gap. CDR1 is SGHRS, CDR2 YFSETQ, per germline. The CDR3 is made up of 18 amino acids. The CDR3 spells CASSKEPGTDSMASSGTF. The CDR3 nucleotides are TGCGCCAGCAGCAAAGAACCCGGGACGGATTCTATGGCTTCCTCGGGCACCTTC.

In this sample, this clone turned up once. This chain joins TRBV27 and TRBJ1-2; D is unresolved. The germline gives CDR1 MNHEY, CDR2 SMNVEV (reference sequence). The CDR3 sequence is 15 residues long. Trimming left V 2 bases short and J 4 bases short, with 14 bases between. The CDR3 nucleotides are TGTGCCAGCAGTTTAGAACTGAGCGGTGCCTATGGCTACACCTTC. Its translation: CASSLELSGAYGYTF.

This chain uses TRBV28 with TRBJ1-5; a possible D gene is TRBD1 (6 bases). Germline CDR1 and CDR2: MDHEN and SYDVKM. The CDR3 sequence is 17 residues long. V lost 5 bases to trimming and J lost 1 base, with 18 bases between them. Here the CDR3 DNA reads TGTGCCAGCAGTCTCCTGGGAGGGCAGGGGAGCAATCAGCCCCAGCATTTT. It specifies CASSLLGGQGSNQPQHF.

This clone appeared a few times. This chain's CDR3 is CASSECGRGSVSSYEQYF. The CDR3 nucleotides read TGCGCCAGCAGTGAGTGCGGCAGGGGGAGCGTAAGCTCCTACGAGCAGTACTTC. V is TRBV10-1 and J is TRBJ2-7; 7 bases are shared with TRBD1. J lost 0 bases, V lost 1 base, and 12 bases had no gene match. The CDR3 is 18 amino acids. Germline V gene data show CDR1 as WNHNN and CDR2 as SYGVQD (reference sequence).